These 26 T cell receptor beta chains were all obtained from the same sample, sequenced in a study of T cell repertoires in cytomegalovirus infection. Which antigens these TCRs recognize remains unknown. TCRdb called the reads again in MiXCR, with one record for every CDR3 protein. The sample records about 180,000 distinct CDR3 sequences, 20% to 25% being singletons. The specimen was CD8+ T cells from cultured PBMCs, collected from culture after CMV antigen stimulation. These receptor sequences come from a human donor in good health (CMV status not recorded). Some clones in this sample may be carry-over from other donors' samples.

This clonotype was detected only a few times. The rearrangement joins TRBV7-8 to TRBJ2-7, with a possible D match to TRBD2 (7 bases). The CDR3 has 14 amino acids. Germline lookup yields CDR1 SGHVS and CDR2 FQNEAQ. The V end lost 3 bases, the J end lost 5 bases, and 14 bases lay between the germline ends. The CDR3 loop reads CASSLGGPPNEQYF. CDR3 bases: TGTGCCAGCAGCTTGGGGGGGCCCCCGAACGAGCAGTACTTC.

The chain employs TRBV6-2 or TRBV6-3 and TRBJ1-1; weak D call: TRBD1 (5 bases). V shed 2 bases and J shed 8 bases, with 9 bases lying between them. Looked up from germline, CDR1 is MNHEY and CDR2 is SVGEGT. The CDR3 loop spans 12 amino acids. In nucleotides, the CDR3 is TGTGCCAGCAGTTACACGGGGACGGAAGCTTTCTTT. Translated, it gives CASSYTGTEAFF.

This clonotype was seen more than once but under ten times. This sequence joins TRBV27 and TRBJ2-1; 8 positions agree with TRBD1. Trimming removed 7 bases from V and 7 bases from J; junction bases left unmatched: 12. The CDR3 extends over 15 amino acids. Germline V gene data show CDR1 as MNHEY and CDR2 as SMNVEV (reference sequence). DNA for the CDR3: TGTGCCAGCACCCACATTAGGAGGGACAGGAATGAGCAGTTCTTC. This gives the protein CASTHIRRDRNEQFF.

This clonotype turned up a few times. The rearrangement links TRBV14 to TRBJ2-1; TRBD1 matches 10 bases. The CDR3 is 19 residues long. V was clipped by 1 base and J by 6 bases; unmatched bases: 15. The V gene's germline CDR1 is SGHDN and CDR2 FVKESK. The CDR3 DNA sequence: TGTGCCAGCAGCCAAGGATGGGCGACCGGGACAGGGGAGAGCAATGAGCAGTTCTTC. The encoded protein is CASSQGWATGTGESNEQFF.

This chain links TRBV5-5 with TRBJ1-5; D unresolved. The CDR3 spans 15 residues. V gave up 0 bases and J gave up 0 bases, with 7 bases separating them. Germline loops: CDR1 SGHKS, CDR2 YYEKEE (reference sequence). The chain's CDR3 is CASSLAAGSNQPQHF. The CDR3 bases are TGTGCCAGCAGCTTGGCGGCAGGTAGCAATCAGCCCCAGCATTTT.

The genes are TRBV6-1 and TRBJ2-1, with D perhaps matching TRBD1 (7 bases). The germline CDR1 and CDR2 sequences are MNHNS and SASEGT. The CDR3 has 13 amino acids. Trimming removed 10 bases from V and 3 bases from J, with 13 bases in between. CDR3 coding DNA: TGTGCCACCCAGGGGGACTTCTACAATGAGCAGTTCTTC. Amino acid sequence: CATQGDFYNEQFF.

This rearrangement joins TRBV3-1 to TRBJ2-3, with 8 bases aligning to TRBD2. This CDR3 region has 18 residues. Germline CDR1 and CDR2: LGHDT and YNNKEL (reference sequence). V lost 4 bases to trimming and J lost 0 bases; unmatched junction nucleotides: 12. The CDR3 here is CASSRNPGLAPSTDTQYF. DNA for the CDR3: TGTGCCAGCAGCCGCAACCCCGGACTAGCTCCTAGCACAGATACGCAGTATTTT.

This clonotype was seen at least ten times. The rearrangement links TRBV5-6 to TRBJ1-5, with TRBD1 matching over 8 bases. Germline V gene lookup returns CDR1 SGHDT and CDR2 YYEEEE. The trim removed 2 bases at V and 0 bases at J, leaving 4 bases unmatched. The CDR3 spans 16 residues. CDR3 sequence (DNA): TGTGCCAGCAGCTTAGGGACAGGAGATAGCAATCAGCCCCAGCATTTT. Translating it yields CASSLGTGDSNQPQHF.

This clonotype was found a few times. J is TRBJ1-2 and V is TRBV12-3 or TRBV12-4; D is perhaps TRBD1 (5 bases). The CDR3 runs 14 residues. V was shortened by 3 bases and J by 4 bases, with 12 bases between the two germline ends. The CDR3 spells CASSFFGTVYGYTF. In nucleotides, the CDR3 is TGTGCCAGCAGTTTTTTCGGGACCGTCTATGGCTACACCTTC.

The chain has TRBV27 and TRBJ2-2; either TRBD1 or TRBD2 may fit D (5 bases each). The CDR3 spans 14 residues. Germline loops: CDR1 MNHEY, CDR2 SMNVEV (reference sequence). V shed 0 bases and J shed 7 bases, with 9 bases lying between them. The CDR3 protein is CASSLSGVGGELFF. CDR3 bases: TGTGCCAGCAGTTTATCGGGGGTCGGCGGGGAGCTGTTTTTT.

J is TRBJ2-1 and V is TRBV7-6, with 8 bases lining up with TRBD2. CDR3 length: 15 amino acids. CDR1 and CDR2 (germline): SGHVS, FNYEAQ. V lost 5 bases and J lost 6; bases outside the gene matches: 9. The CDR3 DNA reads TGTGCCAGCAGCCCGGGGGGGCCCTTTTCCAATGAGCAGTTCTTC. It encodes CASSPGGPFSNEQFF.

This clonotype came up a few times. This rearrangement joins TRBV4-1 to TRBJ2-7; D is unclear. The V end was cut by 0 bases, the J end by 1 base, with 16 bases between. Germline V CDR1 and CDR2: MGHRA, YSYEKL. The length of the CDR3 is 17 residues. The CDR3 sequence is CASSQDKSSRISYEQYF. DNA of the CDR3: TGCGCCAGCAGCCAAGATAAAAGTAGCAGAATATCCTACGAGCAGTACTTC.

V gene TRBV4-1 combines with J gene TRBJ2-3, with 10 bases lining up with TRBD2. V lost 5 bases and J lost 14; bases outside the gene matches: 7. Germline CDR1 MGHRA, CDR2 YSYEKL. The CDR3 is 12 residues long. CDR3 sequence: CASSRPLAGLYF. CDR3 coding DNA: TGCGCCAGCAGCAGACCACTAGCGGGGTTGTATTTT.

The CDR3 protein is CASSYREGGGANEQFF. Here the CDR3 DNA reads TGTGCCAGCAGTTACCGCGAGGGCGGGGGGGCGAATGAGCAGTTCTTC. The gene calls are TRBV6-5 and TRBJ2-1; 9 nucleotides line up with TRBD2. CDR1 is MNHEY and CDR2 is SVGAGI in the germline V gene. The CDR3 has 16 residues. V dropped 2 bases and J dropped 7; count of bases not matched to a gene: 9.

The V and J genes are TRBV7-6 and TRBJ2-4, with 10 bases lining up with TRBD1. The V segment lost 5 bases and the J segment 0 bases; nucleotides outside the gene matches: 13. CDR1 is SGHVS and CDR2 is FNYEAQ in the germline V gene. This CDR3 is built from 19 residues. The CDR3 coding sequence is TGTGCCAGCAGCCCGATCTCCGGGACAGGGGACCTAGCCAAAAACATTCAGTACTTC. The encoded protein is CASSPISGTGDLAKNIQYF.

CDR3 in amino acids: CASSLTDRGTEAFF. The CDR3 DNA reads as TGTGCCAGCAGCTTGACAGACAGGGGCACTGAAGCTTTCTTT. J is TRBJ1-1 and V is TRBV7-6; TRBD1 matches at 8 bases. After removal of 3 bases from V and 4 bases from J, the junction contained 4 bases not matched to a gene. Germline values: CDR1 SGHVS, CDR2 FNYEAQ. This CDR3 has 14 residues. Variable domain in full (rest from reference TRBV7-6 and TRBJ1-1): GAGVSQSPRYKVTKRGQDVALRCDPISGHVSLYWYRQALGQGPEFLTYFNYEAQQDKSGLPNDRFSAERPEGSISTLTIQRTEQRDSAMYRCASSLTDRGTEAFFGQGTRLTVV.

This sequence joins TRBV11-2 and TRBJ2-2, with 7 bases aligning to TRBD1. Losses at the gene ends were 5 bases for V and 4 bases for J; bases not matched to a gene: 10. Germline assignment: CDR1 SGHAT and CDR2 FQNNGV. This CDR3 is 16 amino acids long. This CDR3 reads CASSMLRGRVTGELFF. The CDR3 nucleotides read TGTGCCAGCAGCATGCTGAGGGGGCGCGTCACCGGGGAGCTGTTTTTT.

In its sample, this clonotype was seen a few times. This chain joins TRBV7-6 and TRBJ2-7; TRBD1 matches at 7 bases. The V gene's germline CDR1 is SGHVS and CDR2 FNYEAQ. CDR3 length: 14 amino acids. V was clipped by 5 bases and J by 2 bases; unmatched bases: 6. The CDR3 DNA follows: TGTGCCAGCAGCCCTCGGACAGGAGCCTACGAGCAGTACTTC. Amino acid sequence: CASSPRTGAYEQYF.

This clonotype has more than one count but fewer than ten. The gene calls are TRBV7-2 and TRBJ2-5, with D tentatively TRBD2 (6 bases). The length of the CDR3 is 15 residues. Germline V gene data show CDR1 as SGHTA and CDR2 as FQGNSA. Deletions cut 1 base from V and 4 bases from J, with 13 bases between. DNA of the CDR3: TGTGCCAGCAGCTTAGGGGAGGTCCCGGGAGAGACCCAGTACTTC. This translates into CASSLGEVPGETQYF. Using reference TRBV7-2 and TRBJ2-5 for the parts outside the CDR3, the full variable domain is GAGVSQSPSNKVTEKGKDVELRCDPISGHTALYWYRQSLGQGLEFLIYFQGNSAPDKSGLPSDRFSAERTGGSVSTLTIQRTQQEDSAVYLCASSLGEVPGETQYFGPGTRLLVL.

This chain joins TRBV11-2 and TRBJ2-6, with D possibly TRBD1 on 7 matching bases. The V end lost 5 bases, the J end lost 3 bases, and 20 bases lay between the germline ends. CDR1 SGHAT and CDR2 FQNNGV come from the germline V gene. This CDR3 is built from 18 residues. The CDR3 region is CASSAGGTQSGGANVLTF. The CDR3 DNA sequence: TGTGCCAGCAGCGCAGGGGGGACCCAATCTGGTGGGGCCAACGTCCTGACTTTC.

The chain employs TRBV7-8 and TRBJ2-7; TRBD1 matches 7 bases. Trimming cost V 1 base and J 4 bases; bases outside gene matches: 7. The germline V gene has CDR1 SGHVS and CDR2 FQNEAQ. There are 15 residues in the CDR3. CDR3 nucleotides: TGTGCCAGCAGCTTAGATAGGGACAGACAGTACGAGCAGTACTTC. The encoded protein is CASSLDRDRQYEQYF.

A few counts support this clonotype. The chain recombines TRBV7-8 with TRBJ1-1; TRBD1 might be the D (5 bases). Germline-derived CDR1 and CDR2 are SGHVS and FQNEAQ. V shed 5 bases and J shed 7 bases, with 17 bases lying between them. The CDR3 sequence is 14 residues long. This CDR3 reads CASSEGRRVGEAFF. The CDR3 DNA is TGTGCCAGCAGCGAGGGACGCCGGGTGGGTGAAGCTTTCTTT.

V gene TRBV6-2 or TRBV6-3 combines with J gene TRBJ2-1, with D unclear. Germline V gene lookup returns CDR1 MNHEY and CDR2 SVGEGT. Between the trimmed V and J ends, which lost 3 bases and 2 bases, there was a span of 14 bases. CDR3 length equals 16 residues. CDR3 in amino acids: CASSYGLSDTYNEQFF. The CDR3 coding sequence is TGTGCCAGCAGTTATGGGCTCTCAGACACCTACAATGAGCAGTTCTTC.

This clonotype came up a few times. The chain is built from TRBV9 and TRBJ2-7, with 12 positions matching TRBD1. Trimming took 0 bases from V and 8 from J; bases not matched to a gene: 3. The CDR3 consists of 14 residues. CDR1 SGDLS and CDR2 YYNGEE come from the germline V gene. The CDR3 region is CASSVGGTGGKQYF. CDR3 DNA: TGTGCCAGCAGCGTAGGAGGGACAGGGGGCAAGCAGTACTTC.

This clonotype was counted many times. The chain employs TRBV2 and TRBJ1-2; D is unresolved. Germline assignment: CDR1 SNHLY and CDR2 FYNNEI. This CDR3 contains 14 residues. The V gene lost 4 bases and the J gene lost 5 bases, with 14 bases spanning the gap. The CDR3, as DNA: TGTGCCAGCAGTGTGGCCGATTCGATATATGGCTACACCTTC. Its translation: CASSVADSIYGYTF.

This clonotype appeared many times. Here the CDR3 DNA reads TGTGCCAGCAGTTTTCCCGAGTACACTGAAGCTTTCTTT. Translated, it gives CASSFPEYTEAFF. This rearrangement joins TRBV5-6 to TRBJ1-1; the D is unclear. There are 13 residues in the CDR3. Germline-derived CDR1 and CDR2 are SGHDT and YYEEEE. Trimming left V 5 bases short and J 3 bases short, with 11 bases between.